This is a list of T cell receptor beta chains from one sample in a study of post-analysis software for immune sequencing data. A single record per CDR3 protein comes from TCRdb applying MiXCR to the PCR reads. The sample has hundreds of thousands of distinct CDR3 sequences, 25% to 30% seen once. The specimen sequenced was blood. These receptors originate from a girl between 5 and 17 years old with multiple sclerosis. Each CDR3 is given with its conserved first and last residue. Fields, in order: V gene, CDR3 protein.

>TRBV7-2
CASSLGRGVIDTQYF
>TRBV7-2
CASSLGGLRNIQYF
>TRBV9
CVSSVVGDRQETQYF
>TRBV4-3
CASSQLVGGLPLDTQYF
>TRBV10-3
CAISESTGTRGEAQYF
>TRBV7-2
CASRGAGRSYEQYF
>TRBV20-1
CSVLRLASGETQYF
>TRBV20-1
CSATGGSLKETQYF
>TRBV6-2/TRBV6-3
CASTLAGRRYSEAFF
>TRBV12-3/TRBV12-4
CASSLQGALGGTEAFF
>TRBV10-3
CAIRGTGYPEAFF
>TRBV7-8
CASRGGRVGYEQYF
>TRBV28
CASRGVGEYNSPLHF
>TRBV7-2
CASAGRIDIQTQYF
>TRBV2
CASSENFWDSYNEQFF
>TRBV28
CASTLRIRDRANYGYTF
>TRBV6-2/TRBV6-3
CASSDILAGAYNEQFF
>TRBV6-5
CASSYSRVREETQYF
>TRBV20-1
CSARLTGRRETQYF
>TRBV29-1
CSAGDRGLGQPQHF
>TRBV20-1
CSARVSGPRGGQPQHF
>TRBV6-5
CASSYLGPRTDTQYF
>TRBV12-3/TRBV12-4
CASTLGVGEQFF
>TRBV4-3
CASSQGFALSSYEQYF
>TRBV27
CASSLRRDNEQFF
>TRBV20-1
CSASSGLAGGGDTQYF
>TRBV29-1
CSVAAPGQSSYEQYF
>TRBV12-3/TRBV12-4
CASSFPVGAGETQYF
>TRBV20-1
CSARGQGNQETQFF
>TRBV7-2
CASSSRSGDRGPNEQFF
>TRBV20-1
CSAGSGFTDTQYF
>TRBV4-3
CASSQELGQPQHF
>TRBV10-1
CASSESGRTEQFF
>TRBV29-1
CSVEQAGLMTEAFF
>TRBV11-2
CATISASQSRGQFF
>TRBV7-2
CASSLRGPPWEQYF
>TRBV6-1
CASTGHYEQYF
>TRBV5-1
CASSLAGLGRMNTEAFF
>TRBV3-1
CASSQGAGFYGYTF
>TRBV6-1
CASSEGWDNQPQHF
>TRBV27
CASSFENGDTQYF
>TRBV29-1
CSVAVADTQYF
>TRBV6-1
CASSEARQGPQHF
>TRBV29-1
CSVVGAGYETQYF
>TRBV6-5
CASSASGRDYNEQFF
>TRBV20-1
CSAREYGSSSKPQHF
>TRBV10-3
CAIGPSYEQYF
>TRBV9
CASSARDGGGYEQYF
>TRBV2
CAYSTSGGSTDTQYF
>TRBV4-3
CASSQVHRLYEKLFF
>TRBV2
CASTHTVGLEQFF